Listed here is a single T cell receptor beta chain. Treatment-naive patients with stable or active relapsing-remitting disease served as multiple sclerosis controls. Negative isolation was used for CD8+ and CD4+ T cells and FACS enrichment for TEMRA cells. This specimen belongs to a study of CD8 T cells in Susac syndrome. An input of about 0.45 to 1 ug of RNA was subjected to reverse transcription using random hexamers. The TCR beta CDR3 was amplified by immunoSEQ multiplex PCR across 54 Vbeta, 13 Jbeta. TCRdb reprocessed the immunoSEQ multiplex PCR reads with MiXCR, giving one entry per CDR3 protein. The repertoire holds 160,000 or so distinct CDR3 sequences, with roughly 94% as singletons. Source material: CD8+ T cells from PBMCs. This sequence originates from a human donor with multiple sclerosis.

CDR3 sequence: CASKAAWDQPQHF. CDR3 nucleotides: TGTGCCAGCAAGGCTGCATGGGATCAGCCCCAGCATTTT. This chain connects TRBV12-3 or TRBV12-4 to TRBJ1-5; D ambiguous. The V and J ends lost 7 bases and 5 bases respectively, with 12 bases between them. The length of the CDR3 is 13 residues.